Listed below are T cell receptor beta chains from one sample, sequenced in a study of OX40 agonist ivuxolimab in advanced cancers. TCRdb's table, derived via immunoSEQ multiplex PCR, lists solely in-frame clones and lacks some. The repertoire includes more than 75,000 clones, approximately 91% of them detected once, and approximately 0.38% sits in the top ten. Material: CD4+ or CD8+ T cells sorted from blood, obtained in a trial of the OX40 agonist ivuxolimab. The receptor source for this set is an adult with an advanced solid tumor such as melanoma, head and neck, liver or kidney cancer. CDR3s include the opening cysteine and the closing phenylalanine or tryptophan. The order of the fields is CDR3 DNA, CDR3 protein, D gene, V gene, clone size, J gene. D genes are given only for firm matches. Some rows have no size entry. The others give once, few or many, or a class for an expanded clone.

CDR3 DNA: TGTGCCAGCAGTTCGGCAGGGAGCAATCAGCCCCAGCATTTT
CDR3 protein: CASSSAGSNQPQHF
D gene: -
V gene: TRBV27
clone size: -
J gene: TRBJ1-5

CDR3 DNA: TGTGCCAGTAGTCGGGGGGACGGCGGTAATGAAAAACTGTTTTTT
CDR3 protein: CASSRGDGGNEKLFF
D gene: -
V gene: TRBV19
clone size: -
J gene: TRBJ1-4

CDR3 DNA: TGTGCCAGCTCACCCTACTCCGGGGCCGTCGAAGATACGCAGTATTTT
CDR3 protein: CASSPYSGAVEDTQYF
D gene: -
V gene: TRBV18
clone size: -
J gene: TRBJ2-3

CDR3 DNA: TGTGCCAGCAGCAACATAGGAAGCACAGATACGCAGTATTTT
CDR3 protein: CASSNIGSTDTQYF
D gene: -
V gene: TRBV7-2
clone size: -
J gene: TRBJ2-3

CDR3 DNA: TGTGCCAGCTCACCATTGGGGACGGTGAACACCGGGGAGCTGTTTTTT
CDR3 protein: CASSPLGTVNTGELFF
D gene: -
V gene: TRBV18
clone size: -
J gene: TRBJ2-2

CDR3 DNA: TGTGCCAGCAGCTTGGGGACTAGCCGATCCTACAATGAGCAGTTCTTC
CDR3 protein: CASSLGTSRSYNEQFF
D gene: TRBD2
V gene: TRBV5-8
clone size: -
J gene: TRBJ2-1

CDR3 DNA: TGTGCCAGCAGCTCCCTGGCTGTAGGGATTAACTATGGCTACACCTTC
CDR3 protein: CASSSLAVGINYGYTF
D gene: -
V gene: TRBV11-3
clone size: -
J gene: TRBJ1-2

CDR3 DNA: TGTGCCACCAGAGCAGCCAACCACGACACTGAAGCTTTCTTT
CDR3 protein: CATRAANHDTEAFF
D gene: -
V gene: TRBV15
clone size: -
J gene: TRBJ1-1

CDR3 DNA: TGTGCCAGCAGTCCGCCTATGTTACGGCGCGAGCAGTACTTC
CDR3 protein: CASSPPMLRREQYF
D gene: -
V gene: TRBV28
clone size: -
J gene: TRBJ2-7

CDR3 DNA: TGTGCCTGGAGTGTACGTACAGGGGGATGGTACACTGAAGCTTTCTTT
CDR3 protein: CAWSVRTGGWYTEAFF
D gene: TRBD1
V gene: TRBV30
clone size: -
J gene: TRBJ1-1

CDR3 DNA: TGTGCCAGTAGTATCGGGCTAGCGGGAGGGCCCCAGCAGACCCAGTACTTC
CDR3 protein: CASSIGLAGGPQQTQYF
D gene: TRBD2
V gene: TRBV19
clone size: few
J gene: TRBJ2-5

CDR3 DNA: TGTGCCTGGAGCGGACAGGGGAACTATGGCTACACCTTC
CDR3 protein: CAWSGQGNYGYTF
D gene: TRBD1
V gene: TRBV30
clone size: -
J gene: TRBJ1-2

CDR3 DNA: TGTGCCAGCAGTTACAACCCTAGCGGGAGCGGCGGGGAGCTGTTTTTT
CDR3 protein: CASSYNPSGSGGELFF
D gene: TRBD2
V gene: TRBV6-5
clone size: -
J gene: TRBJ2-2

CDR3 DNA: TGTGCCAGCAGCCAGGGACTGGGGACTTCCTACGAGCAGTACTTC
CDR3 protein: CASSQGLGTSYEQYF
D gene: -
V gene: TRBV14
clone size: -
J gene: TRBJ2-7